This T cell receptor (beta chain) was found in a study of chemoradiotherapy in HPV16-positive cancers. In the study overall: Functional T-cell assays on two HPV16-positive patients' cells defined candidate HPV-specific clones and common TCR motifs. Study observations and caveats: Candidate HPV-specific clones and E7-related TCR motifs grew in tumor during treatment. Better recurrence-free survival went with HPV-responsive T-cell expansion in HPV16-positive patients. Only two HPV16-positive patients supplied the functional HPV-specificity definition.

The trim removed 0 bases at V and 4 bases at J, leaving 1 base unmatched. The CDR3 covers 15 residues. Germline CDR1 MNHEY, CDR2 SMNVEV (reference sequence). Produced via immunoSEQ multiplex PCR; TCRdb's table is partial and in-frame only. The sample comprises some 2,000 clones, about four fifths of which are singletons, and approximately 10% rests with the top ten. Regarding this clone: Its matching antigen is unknown.

This TCR was sampled from a human donor with HPV-associated anogenital cancer. This chain links TRBV27 with TRBJ2-3, with 10 nucleotides matching TRBD1. The material sequenced was tumor tissue, taken from a patient who underwent chemoradiotherapy. The CDR3 coding sequence is TGTGCCAGCAGTTTATCGGACAGGGGGGCAGATACGCAGTATTTT. This encodes CASSLSDRGADTQYF.